Sequencing of this T cell receptor (beta chain) was carried out in a study of T cells in Graves' hyperthyroidism and ophthalmopathy (dated by TCRdb to the late 2010s). Notes on the research overall: Peripheral blood was sampled at the time of initial diagnosis, prior to any treatment. TCR V-J signatures able to tell the groups apart were searched for in a discovery cohort of 100 patients, of whom more than 40 had Graves' ophthalmopathy and about 60 had stable Graves' hyperthyroidism. Prospective prediction of ophthalmopathy was tested in an independent validation cohort of approximately 19 hyperthyroidism patients and 15 to 17 patients who later progressed to ophthalmopathy. The 100 or so discovery patients were randomly divided into training and test sets at a 7:3 ratio. The study also compared thyroid tissue and blood T-cell repertoires from more than five Graves' hyperthyroidism patients. After blood sampling, hyperthyroidism patients were treated with methimazole at a starting dose of 30 mg daily, and ophthalmopathy patients were treated with high-dose intravenous methylprednisolone. The paper describes TCR Vbeta CDR3 sequencing of 140 or so peripheral blood samples, made up of 43 ophthalmopathy patients, 70 to 75 hyperthyroidism patients and approximately 17 progressor patients.

Of note for this clonotype: This receptor's antigen is unknown. No base-level quality is on record; no much larger clone is a single base apart.

A patient counted as having stable Graves' hyperthyroidism if no progression to ophthalmopathy occurred over 18 months of follow-up. Hyperthyroidism patients were newly diagnosed, had a disease duration of under 2 months, and were aged 18 to 65 years. The study excluded patients with uncontrolled infections, other autoimmune diseases, pregnancy or lactation. Diagnoses were established on the basis of clinical symptoms, serum thyroxine and TRAb, thyroid ultrasound, and orbital computed tomography. Ficoll-Paque density gradient centrifugation was used to isolate PBMCs from about 10 ml of fresh peripheral blood. Trizol reagent was used to extract total RNA, and RNA quality was then checked on an Agilent 2100 Bioanalyzer. Measured from the cysteine to the phenylalanine, the CDR3 is 13 residues long. Solely the CDR3 DNA is kept, with 39 bases framed from the first base. The germline V gene yields MDHEN for CDR1 and SYDVKM for CDR2. V is reduced by 3 bases and J by 5 bases, leaving a spacing of 7 bases between them.

Amplification of TCR beta CDR3 regions was carried out from RNA transcripts. The TCR CDR3 was subjected to a first round of RT-PCR using the HTBI primer set and the Qiagen OneStep RT-PCR kit. A second multiplex PCR round built the libraries, followed by size selection and purification. The libraries were sequenced on an Illumina HiSeq2000 using paired-end 100 bp reads. In the paper's pipeline: SOAPnuke was used to process the raw data, removing reads that contained adapters or uncalled bases, had a mean Phred below 15, or lacked an exact match to the constant primer or identifier. COPE v1.2.5 was used to merge high-quality paired reads, and clonotypes were defined as unique nucleotide sequences. MiTCR v1.1 was used to align clonotypes to the IMGT TRBV, TRBD and TRBJ reference segments. The analysis was restricted to V-J combinations with a frequency above 0.0001, which together covered just over 99% of the repertoires. A TCS score was defined as the ratio between F50 (clonal expansion) and ExV (chaos), using BLOSUM62-based TCRdist between CDR3 peptides within each V-J. Welch's t-statistics and random forest reduced 450 to 600 V-J features to 13, which were used in a naive Bayes classifier (R e1071). TCRdb trimmed public reads at Q25 via fastp, called clones via MiXCR and kept in-frame beta chains. CDR3 protein duplicates are merged, each entry listing the most common genes and DNA. The V and J calls here are based on TCRdb, not the publication. Present in this sample are a few hundred thousand distinct CDR3 sequences, just under 15% of which were seen just once. Approximately 32% of the sample is taken by the ten largest.

The paper's findings and limits, for the study overall: In validation, the model predicted progression to ophthalmopathy with approximately 70% sensitivity and approximately 74% specificity, a median of 6.5 months before onset. No statistical method was used to fix the sample size in advance, and group allocation was not hidden from the investigators. Blood samples also contained most of the expanded thyroid clonotypes (frequency above 0.001), which suggests that blood repertoires may reflect thyroid immune responses. A 13 V-J signature model separated ophthalmopathy from stable hyperthyroidism, with roughly 88% sensitivity and 81.08% specificity in cross-validation and 80%/75% in testing.

The clonotype originates from a woman aged 25 to 45 with Graves' hyperthyroidism. The rearranged chain carries TRBV28 and TRBJ2-2; the D gene is not confidently resolved. What was sequenced was blood. The DNA sequence reads TGTGCCAGCAGTTTTCGGGTGACCGGGGAGCTGTTTTTT. The resulting protein is CASSFRVTGELFF.